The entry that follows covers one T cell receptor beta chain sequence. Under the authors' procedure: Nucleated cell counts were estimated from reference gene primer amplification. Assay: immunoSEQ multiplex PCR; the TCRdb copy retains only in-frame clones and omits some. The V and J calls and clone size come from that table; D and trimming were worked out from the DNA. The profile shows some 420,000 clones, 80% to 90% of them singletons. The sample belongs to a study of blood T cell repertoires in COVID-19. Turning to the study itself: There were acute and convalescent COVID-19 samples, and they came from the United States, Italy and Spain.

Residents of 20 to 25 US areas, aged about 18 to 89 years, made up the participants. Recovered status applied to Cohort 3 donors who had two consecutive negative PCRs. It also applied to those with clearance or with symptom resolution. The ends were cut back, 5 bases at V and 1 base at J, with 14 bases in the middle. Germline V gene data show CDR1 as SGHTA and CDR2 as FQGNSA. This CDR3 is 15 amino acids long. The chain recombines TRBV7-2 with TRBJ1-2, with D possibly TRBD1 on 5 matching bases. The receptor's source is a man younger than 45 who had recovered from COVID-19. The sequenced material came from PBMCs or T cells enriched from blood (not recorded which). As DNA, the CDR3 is TGTGCCAGCAGCCCCCGGGAGGGACTTAACTATGGCTACACCTTC. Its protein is CASSPREGLNYGYTF.